The 15 T cell receptor beta chains listed next were all sequenced from one sample in a study of blood T cells in healthy people across ages. With a J-beta primer mix and a sample-barcoded 5' primer, a second PCR ran about 6 to 11 cycles. TCRdb used MiXCR to reprocess the 5' RACE reads, holding one entry per CDR3 protein. The sample holds hundreds of thousands of distinct CDR3 sequences; 21% are singletons and the top ten take roughly 3.6%. Sequenced input: blood. Receptors were obtained from a man between 65 and 79 years old in good health.

The V and J genes are TRBV7-3 and TRBJ2-3; 7 bases fit TRBD1. The CDR3 runs 15 residues. V lost 5 bases and J lost 0; bases outside the gene matches: 5. The germline V gene encodes CDR1 SGHTA and CDR2 FQGTGA. This chain's CDR3 is CASSKTGSSTDTQYF. The CDR3 DNA is TGTGCCAGCAGCAAGACAGGGTCTAGCACAGATACGCAGTATTTT.

V is TRBV15 and J is TRBJ2-5; D possibly corresponds to TRBD1 (5 bases). Gene TRBJ2-7 matches the end of the DNA better, so the J call may be wrong. The CDR3 sequence is 15 residues long. CDR1 is LNHNV and CDR2 is YYDKDF in the germline V gene (reference sequence). CDR3 loop: CATSLDVGVFDEQYF. For the CDR3, the DNA is TGTGCCACCAGCCTAGACGTAGGGGTCTTTGACGAGCAGTACTTC.

The chain recombines TRBV4-1 with TRBJ2-3; the match to TRBD2 covers 9 bases. With 4 bases clipped from V and 2 bases from J, the junction kept 13 bases outside the gene matches. In germline, CDR1 is MGHRA, CDR2 YSYEKL. The CDR3 covers 18 residues. This CDR3 reads CASSPRDLAGRDTDTQYF. CDR3 nucleotides: TGCGCCAGCAGCCCCAGGGACCTAGCGGGACGGGACACAGATACGCAGTATTTT.

The V and J genes are TRBV5-1 and TRBJ2-1, with D possibly called TRBD1 or TRBD2 (5 bases each). V was pared by 5 bases and J by 2 bases, with 11 bases between. Germline values: CDR1 SGHRS, CDR2 YFSETQ. The length of the CDR3 is 14 residues. CDR3 residues: CASSNGGAYNEQFF. The CDR3 coding sequence is TGCGCCAGCAGTAATGGGGGTGCCTACAATGAGCAGTTCTTC.

The rearrangement uses TRBV4-1 and TRBJ2-5; unclear D gene. The V gene's germline CDR1 is MGHRA and CDR2 YSYEKL. The V end lost 4 bases, the J end lost 0 bases, and 9 bases lay between the germline ends. The CDR3 consists of 14 residues. CDR3 nucleotide sequence: TGCGCCAGCAGCCGCCTCCCGCACCAAGAGACCCAGTACTTC. Amino acid sequence: CASSRLPHQETQYF.

In this sample, this clonotype turned up many times. J is TRBJ2-1 and V is TRBV12-3 or TRBV12-4, with 13 bases that match TRBD2. J was trimmed by 6 bases and V by 4 bases; bases with no gene match: 3. This CDR3 spans 15 amino acids. The CDR3 nucleotides are TGTGCCAGCAGTTGGACTAGCGGGAGTCCCAATGAGCAGTTCTTC. It yields the protein CASSWTSGSPNEQFF.

This chain joins TRBV9 and TRBJ2-1; possibly TRBD2 for D (5 bases). The CDR3 is 15 residues long. Trimming shortened V by 0 bases and J by 2 bases, and 9 bases separated the two germline ends. Looked up from germline, CDR1 is SGDLS and CDR2 is YYNGEE. For the CDR3, the DNA is TGTGCCAGCAGCGTAGGCGGAGGAACCTACAATGAGCAGTTCTTC. Its protein is CASSVGGGTYNEQFF.

Only one count was recorded for this clonotype. The chain carries TRBV12-3 or TRBV12-4 and TRBJ2-1, with 9 nucleotides matching TRBD1. J lost 1 base, V lost 7 bases, and 8 bases had no gene match. This CDR3 spans 16 amino acids. CDR3 loop: CASTPGQGVSYNEQFF. CDR3 coding DNA: TGTGCCAGCACCCCGGGACAGGGTGTTTCCTACAATGAGCAGTTCTTC.

On this clonotype: Mismatch with germline at one junction end may stem from a read error. The chain combines TRBV11-2 with TRBJ2-2; D not resolved. The CDR3 loop spans 15 amino acids. CDR1 is SGHAT, CDR2 FQNNGV, per germline. The CDR3 here is CVSSLVLQNTGELFF. The CDR3 DNA reads TGTGTCAGCAGCTTAGTTCTTCAAAACACCGGGGAGCTGTTTTTT.

This clonotype occurred a few times. The V and J genes are TRBV28 and TRBJ2-7, with 8 bases identical to TRBD1. V was clipped by 3 bases and J by 4 bases; unmatched bases: 5. The CDR3 is made up of 14 amino acids. Germline values: CDR1 MDHEN, CDR2 SYDVKM. The CDR3 spells CASSLPGQVYEQYF. The DNA for the CDR3 is TGTGCCAGCAGTTTGCCGGGACAGGTATACGAGCAGTACTTC.

Comment on this clonotype: One end of the junction varies from germline; a read error may be responsible. The chain combines TRBV4-1 with TRBJ2-5, with a possible D match to TRBD1 (6 bases). Per germline, CDR1 MGHRA and CDR2 YSYEKL. The CDR3 has 17 amino acids. The CDR3 DNA sequence: TGCGCCAGCAGCCAAGCACCGGGACAAAGTCGACAAGAGTCCCAGTACTTC. It yields the protein CASSQAPGQSRQESQYF.

This clonotype was observed a handful of times. The chain joins TRBV9 to TRBJ2-1, with 7 bases identical to TRBD2. J lost 8 bases, V lost 6 bases, and 14 bases had no gene match. The germline V gene has CDR1 SGDLS and CDR2 YYNGEE. The CDR3 runs to 15 residues. CDR3 in DNA: TGTGCCAGCACGAGAAAAACGGGACTAATCGATGAGCAGTTCTTC. This encodes CASTRKTGLIDEQFF.

The rearrangement joins TRBV28 to TRBJ2-6; D assignment may be TRBD1 or TRBD2 (5 bases each). The CDR3 is 15 amino acids. CDR1 is MDHEN and CDR2 is SYDVKM in the germline V gene. The ends were cut back, 4 bases at V and 2 bases at J, with 9 bases in the middle. The CDR3 DNA reads TGTGCCAGCAGTTCTGGGACGGCTGGGGCCAACGTCCTGACTTTC. Encoded protein: CASSSGTAGANVLTF.

There are many counts of this clonotype. The J gene is TRBJ2-5, the V gene TRBV5-6; 11 bases map to TRBD2. V lost 6 bases to trimming and J lost 4 bases; unmatched junction nucleotides: 14. The germline CDR1 and CDR2 sequences are SGHDT and YYEEEE. The CDR3 loop spans 17 amino acids. The CDR3 coding sequence is TGTGCCAGCACCTTCTGGGCTAGGCTAGCGGGAGGAGAGACCCAGTACTTC. Its protein product is CASTFWARLAGGETQYF.

The genes are TRBV11-3 and TRBJ2-1; D perhaps matches TRBD1 (6 bases). Trimming cost V 6 bases and J 7 bases, with 13 bases left between them. The germline gives CDR1 SGHNT, CDR2 YENEEA. This CDR3 region has 13 residues. DNA of the CDR3: TGTGCCAGCAGTTTCGACGGGACAAATGAGCAGTTCTTC. Translation gives CASSFDGTNEQFF.